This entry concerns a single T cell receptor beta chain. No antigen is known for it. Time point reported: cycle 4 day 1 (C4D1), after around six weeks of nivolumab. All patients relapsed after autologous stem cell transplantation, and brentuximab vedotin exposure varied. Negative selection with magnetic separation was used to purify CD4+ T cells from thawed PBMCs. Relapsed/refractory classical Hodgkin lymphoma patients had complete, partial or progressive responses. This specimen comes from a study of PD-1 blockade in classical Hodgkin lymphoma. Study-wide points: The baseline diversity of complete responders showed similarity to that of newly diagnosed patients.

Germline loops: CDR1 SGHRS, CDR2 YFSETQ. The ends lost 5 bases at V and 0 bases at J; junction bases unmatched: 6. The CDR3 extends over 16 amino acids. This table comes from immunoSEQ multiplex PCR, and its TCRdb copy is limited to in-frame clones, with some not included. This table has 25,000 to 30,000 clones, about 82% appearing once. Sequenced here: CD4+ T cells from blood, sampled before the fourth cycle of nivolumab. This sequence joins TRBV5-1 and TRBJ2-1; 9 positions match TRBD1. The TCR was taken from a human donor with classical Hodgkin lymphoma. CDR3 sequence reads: CASSPDRGSSYNEQFF. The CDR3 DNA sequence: TGCGCCAGCAGTCCGGACAGGGGCAGCTCCTACAATGAGCAGTTCTTC.